The 18 T cell receptor beta chains listed next were all sequenced from one sample in a study of CD8 T cells in ankylosing spondylitis. Using its own MiXCR run on the 5' RACE reads, TCRdb lists one record per CDR3 protein. The sample consists of approximately 100,000 distinct CDR3 sequences, about 8.3% of them appearing once. The sequenced sample was blood, either unsorted or a sorted T cell fraction (not recorded which). These receptors were taken from a male donor with ankylosing spondylitis or in good health (not recorded which).

This clonotype was seen many times. The chain employs TRBV2 and TRBJ2-2; 8 bases align to TRBD2. From germline, CDR1 is SNHLY and CDR2 FYNNEI. This CDR3 has 14 residues. J lost 7 bases, V lost 4 bases, and 5 bases had no gene match. The CDR3 region is CASSVRSGNGELFF. The CDR3 DNA is TGTGCCAGCAGTGTCCGTAGCGGGAACGGGGAGCTGTTTTTT.

J is TRBJ2-7 and V is TRBV5-1; 9 nucleotides agree with TRBD2. The V segment lost 2 bases and the J segment 2 bases; nucleotides outside the gene matches: 2. Germline CDR1 SGHRS, CDR2 YFSETQ. The length of the CDR3 is 14 residues. CDR3 region: CASSLSSGAYEQYF. The CDR3 region has the DNA TGCGCCAGCAGCTTATCTAGCGGGGCCTACGAGCAGTACTTC.

This sequence joins TRBV7-8 and TRBJ2-7, with no clear D. CDR1 is SGHVS, CDR2 FQNEAQ, per germline. V shed 3 bases and J shed 0 bases, with 9 bases lying between them. The CDR3 is 14 amino acids. The DNA for the CDR3 is TGTGCCAGCAGCTTGTCGACCCTCTCCTACGAGCAGTACTTC. This translates into CASSLSTLSYEQYF. Supplemented by reference TRBV7-8 and TRBJ2-7, the full variable domain reads GAGVSQSPRYKVAKRGQDVALRCDPISGHVSLFWYQQALGQGPEFLTYFQNEAQLDKSGLPSDRFFAERPEGSVSTLKIQRTQQEDSAVYLCASSLSTLSYEQYFGPGTRLTVT.

The V call is TRBV4-2, the J call TRBJ2-7, with TRBD2 identical over 7 bases. Germline V gene lookup returns CDR1 LGHNA and CDR2 YNFKEQ. This CDR3 is 14 amino acids long. The trim removed 4 bases at V and 2 bases at J, leaving 5 bases unmatched. The CDR3 region is CASSLGEGPYEQYF. The DNA of the CDR3 is TGTGCCAGCAGCCTAGGGGAGGGACCCTACGAGCAGTACTTC.

The table lists this clonotype with many counts. The CDR3 loop reads CSVIKGLANTGELFF. CDR3 in DNA: TGCAGCGTTATCAAAGGACTAGCGAACACCGGGGAGCTGTTTTTT. The chain has TRBV29-1 and TRBJ2-2; 7 bases line up with TRBD2. Trimming took 5 bases from V and 0 from J; bases not matched to a gene: 6. Germline V gene data show CDR1 as SQVTM and CDR2 as ANQGSEA. There are 15 residues in the CDR3.

This clonotype was seen ten or more times. The CDR3 region is CASSLMQGGQETQYF. DNA of the CDR3: TGTGCCAGCAGTTTAATGCAGGGAGGGCAAGAGACCCAGTACTTC. V gene TRBV12-3 or TRBV12-4 combines with J gene TRBJ2-5, with 7 bases lining up with TRBD2. J was trimmed by 2 bases and V by 2 bases; bases with no gene match: 5. CDR3 size: 15 residues.

The sample holds many counts of this clonotype. The rearrangement links TRBV7-2 to TRBJ2-4, with unresolved D. The CDR3 length is 13 residues. Germline lookup yields CDR1 SGHTA and CDR2 FQGNSA. The germline V and J ends were trimmed by 1 base and 6 bases, with 7 bases remaining between them. The CDR3 protein is CASSLVGRNIQYF. The CDR3, as DNA: TGTGCCAGCAGCTTAGTGGGCAGAAACATTCAGTACTTC.

This clonotype was seen ten or more times. V usage is TRBV20-1 and J usage is TRBJ2-7; TRBD2 is a possible D gene (5 bases). Deletions cut 1 base from V and 0 bases from J, with 19 bases between. Germline V gene data show CDR1 as DFQATT and CDR2 as SNEGSKA (reference sequence). This CDR3 has 17 residues. This chain's CDR3 is CSARVHRGDLSSYEQYF. DNA of the CDR3: TGCAGTGCTAGAGTCCACCGGGGTGACCTAAGCTCCTACGAGCAGTACTTC.

This clonotype was seen ten or more times. The chain has TRBV10-3 and TRBJ2-1; 9 positions match TRBD2. With V trimmed by 8 bases and J by 3 bases, 5 bases remained unmatched. The CDR3 consists of 14 residues. The V gene's germline CDR1 is ENHRY and CDR2 SYGVKD. CDR3 sequence (DNA): TGTGCCATCGTGGCTAGCGGGGTCTACAATGAGCAGTTCTTC. Protein: CAIVASGVYNEQFF.

Ten or more counts support this clonotype. V gene TRBV3-1 combines with J gene TRBJ2-1; 10 bases line up with TRBD2. Germline V gives CDR1 LGHDT, CDR2 YNNKEL (reference sequence). This CDR3 has 19 amino acids. V shed 3 bases, J shed 8 bases, and the junction held 19 bases outside the gene matches. CDR3 protein: CASSQRGTAASGGADEQFF. As DNA, the CDR3 is TGTGCCAGCAGCCAGAGGGGGACGGCAGCAAGCGGGGGGGCGGATGAGCAGTTCTTC.

This clonotype was seen many times. The V and J genes are TRBV18 and TRBJ1-5, with D maybe TRBD1 (5 bases). V lost 6 bases to trimming and J lost 1 base, with 10 bases between them. In germline, CDR1 is KGHSH, CDR2 LQKENI. The CDR3 contains 14 residues. This CDR3 is CASSPGLSNQPQHF. The CDR3, as DNA: TGTGCCAGCTCGCCGGGACTGAGCAATCAGCCCCAGCATTTT.

The genes are TRBV5-1 and TRBJ1-1; 8 nucleotides align to TRBD1. Trimming took 4 bases from V and 1 from J; bases not matched to a gene: 30. Per germline, CDR1 SGHRS and CDR2 YFSETQ. The CDR3 is 23 residues long. As DNA, the CDR3 is TGCGCCAGCAGCCGGTGGGGGGGCTTCCAGACCGGGACAGGATTTGACAGGAACACTGAAGCTTTCTTT. It codes for CASSRWGGFQTGTGFDRNTEAFF.

Ten or more counts support this clonotype. The rearrangement links TRBV5-1 to TRBJ2-1, with D hard to call. With 4 bases removed from V and 5 bases from J, the gap between germline ends came to 16 bases. There are 15 residues in the CDR3. Germline-derived CDR1 and CDR2 are SGHRS and YFSETQ. The CDR3 is CASSPSTRNHNEQFF. The DNA for the CDR3 is TGCGCCAGCAGCCCGTCAACCCGGAACCACAATGAGCAGTTCTTC.

This clonotype was observed a handful of times. The J gene is TRBJ2-2, the V gene TRBV7-9; 7 bases match TRBD2. CDR1 SEHNR and CDR2 FQNEAQ come from the germline V gene (reference sequence). V was pared by 3 bases and J by 4 bases, with 2 bases of the junction left unmatched. The CDR3 loop spans 14 amino acids. The CDR3 is CASSFGEGTGELFF. The CDR3 bases are TGTGCCAGCAGCTTCGGGGAGGGCACCGGGGAGCTGTTTTTT.

The chain has TRBV18 and TRBJ2-5, with 12 positions matching TRBD2. V dropped 3 bases and J dropped 2; count of bases not matched to a gene: 16. Germline CDR1 KGHSH, CDR2 LQKENI. CDR3 length equals 20 residues. The CDR3 DNA sequence: TGTGCCAGCTCACCGAAGGCTCCGACTAGCGGGGGCCTCCCGCAAGAGACCCAGTACTTC. It translates to CASSPKAPTSGGLPQETQYF. The whole variable domain, remainder taken from reference TRBV18 and TRBJ2-5, is NAGVMQNPRHLVRRRGQEARLRCSPMKGHSHVYWYRQLPEEGLKFMVYLQKENIIDESGMPKERFSAEFPKEGPSILRIQQVVRGDSAAYFCASSPKAPTSGGLPQETQYFGPGTRLLVL.

In the case of this clonotype: A read error is possible here, since a much larger clone lies one base away. This rearrangement joins TRBV7-6 to TRBJ2-5; TRBD2 is a possible D gene (6 bases). This CDR3 contains 15 residues. Germline CDR1 reads SGHVS; CDR2 reads FNYEAQ. The CDR3 DNA is TGTGTCAGCAGCTACACACCGGGACTCCAAGAGACCCAGTACTTC. Protein product: CVSSYTPGLQETQYF.

This clonotype was seen ten or more times. This sequence joins TRBV20-1 and TRBJ2-1; D perhaps matches TRBD2 (6 bases). The V end lost 3 bases, the J end lost 7 bases, and 10 bases lay between the germline ends. The CDR3 has 12 amino acids. Germline V lookup: CDR1 DFQATT, CDR2 SNEGSKA (reference sequence). The CDR3 is CSARGGSNEQFF. The CDR3 region has the DNA TGCAGTGCTAGGGGGGGATCAAATGAGCAGTTCTTC.

In this sample, this clonotype turned up many times. The chain couples TRBV12-3 or TRBV12-4 to TRBJ2-6; D gene ambiguous. The CDR3 loop spans 17 amino acids. V lost 5 bases, J lost 0 bases, and 14 bases lay in between. This CDR3 is CASSPFSPLSGANVLTF. CDR3 sequence (DNA): TGTGCCAGCAGTCCCTTTTCCCCTCTCTCTGGGGCCAACGTCCTGACTTTC.